Presented here are 27 T cell receptor beta chains from one specimen sequenced in a study of blood T cell repertoires in COVID-19. Sequenced by immunoSEQ multiplex PCR; TCRdb stores in-frame clones only, minus some. The sample shows some 190,000 clones, roughly 86% of them seen only once. The source material was PBMCs or T cells enriched from blood (not recorded which). The receptor set was obtained from a middle-aged man with acute COVID-19.

V usage is TRBV2 and J usage is TRBJ2-3, with D tentatively TRBD2 (6 bases). Trimming pared 8 bases from V and 6 bases from J, leaving 18 bases between. Per the germline V gene, CDR1 is SNHLY and CDR2 is FYNNEI. CDR3 length: 14 amino acids. The DNA of the CDR3 is TGTGCCAGCCGATACTCGGGTAGCGGTGATACGCAGTATTTT. Amino acid sequence: CASRYSGSGDTQYF.

This chain joins TRBV25-1 and TRBJ2-2; 7 positions agree with TRBD2. From germline, CDR1 is MGHDK and CDR2 SYGVNS. This CDR3 has 16 amino acids. With V trimmed by 3 bases and J by 4 bases, 8 bases remained unmatched. The CDR3 here is CASSDRLAGGTGELFF. In nucleotides, the CDR3 is TGTGCCAGCAGTGACCGACTAGCTGGTGGCACCGGGGAGCTGTTTTTT.

V is TRBV5-1 and J is TRBJ1-4; possibly TRBD1 for D (5 bases). V was clipped by 0 bases and J by 8 bases, with 14 bases between them. CDR3 length: 15 residues. Germline V gene data show CDR1 as SGHRS and CDR2 as YFSETQ. Written as DNA, the CDR3 is TGCGCCAGCAGCTTGGGTCAGGGTATATACGAAAAACTGTTTTTT. This gives the protein CASSLGQGIYEKLFF.

V is TRBV10-1 and J is TRBJ2-1; 12 bases align to TRBD2. Germline V gene lookup returns CDR1 WNHNN and CDR2 SYGVQD (reference sequence). The ends lost 6 bases at V and 1 base at J; junction bases unmatched: 4. This CDR3 comprises 16 residues. The DNA for the CDR3 is TGCGCCAGCAGCGAACTAGCGGGGGGATCCTACAATGAGCAGTTCTTC. It yields the protein CASSELAGGSYNEQFF.

The rearrangement uses TRBV12-3 or TRBV12-4 and TRBJ2-3, with unresolved D. The V gene lost 5 bases and the J gene lost 4 bases, with 7 bases spanning the gap. The CDR3 sequence is 12 residues long. The DNA of the CDR3 is TGTGCCAGCAGTCCCCCCTCAGATACGCAGTATTTT. Translated: CASSPPSDTQYF.

The rearrangement links TRBV5-1 to TRBJ2-2; 14 bases line up with TRBD2. V lost 8 bases to trimming and J lost 5 bases; unmatched junction nucleotides: 14. The CDR3 runs to 18 residues. Per germline, CDR1 SGHRS and CDR2 YFSETQ. CDR3 sequence reads: CASRKPGLAGASTGELFF. For the CDR3, the DNA is TGCGCCAGTAGAAAACCGGGACTAGCGGGAGCTTCAACCGGGGAGCTGTTTTTT.

This clone has only a few counts. The rearrangement links TRBV10-3 to TRBJ1-2, with D perhaps TRBD1 (6 bases). V was clipped by 2 bases and J by 2 bases, with 12 bases between them. The germline V gene encodes CDR1 ENHRY and CDR2 SYGVKD. This CDR3 spans 15 amino acids. The chain's CDR3 is CAISEGQSQNYGYTF. CDR3 in DNA: TGTGCCATCAGTGAGGGACAGTCCCAGAACTATGGCTACACCTTC.

This chain uses TRBV30 with TRBJ2-7, with 7 bases matching TRBD1. Germline lookup yields CDR1 GTSNPN and CDR2 SVGIG (reference sequence). The trim removed 2 bases at V and 7 bases at J, leaving 5 bases unmatched. CDR3 length equals 12 residues. CDR3 sequence reads: CAWSKGAREQYF. The DNA of the CDR3 is TGTGCCTGGAGTAAGGGGGCGCGGGAGCAGTACTTC.

This chain uses TRBV9 with TRBJ2-7, with 7 bases aligning to TRBD1. After removal of 3 bases from V and 0 bases from J, the junction contained 3 bases not matched to a gene. Per germline, CDR1 SGDLS and CDR2 YYNGEE. The CDR3 spans 14 residues. CDR3 nucleotides: TGTGCCAGCAGCGGACAGGGAAGCTCCTACGAGCAGTACTTC. Translation: CASSGQGSSYEQYF.

The chain is built from TRBV19 and TRBJ1-2; 9 bases map to TRBD1. Germline-derived CDR1 and CDR2 are LNHDA and SQIVND (reference sequence). The CDR3 spans 16 residues. Trimming at V came to 0 bases and at J to 8 bases, leaving 10 bases not matched to a gene. The CDR3 region has the DNA TGTGCCAGTAGTATAGAGTGGACAGGGGCTGGGAAAGGCTACACCTTC. Translating it yields CASSIEWTGAGKGYTF.

V usage is TRBV28 and J usage is TRBJ1-2, with 9 positions matching TRBD1. Germline V CDR1 and CDR2: MDHEN, SYDVKM. The J segment lost 3 bases and the V segment lost 8 bases, leaving 10 bases of the junction unmatched. The CDR3 totals 15 residues. CDR3 loop: CASLDRGAQYYGYTF. The CDR3 DNA reads TGTGCCAGCCTGGACAGGGGCGCCCAATACTATGGCTACACCTTC.

The V gene is TRBV27, the J gene TRBJ2-5; TRBD1 matches 8 bases. CDR1 and CDR2 from the germline V gene are MNHEY and SMNVEV (reference sequence). Unmatched junction bases numbered 1, after V lost 8 bases and J lost 8 bases. The CDR3 is 10 residues long. The CDR3 reads CASGQGTQYF. The CDR3 DNA reads as TGTGCCAGCGGACAGGGAACCCAGTACTTC.

J is TRBJ1-6 and V is TRBV27, with D possibly being TRBD1 (6 bases). The CDR3 loop spans 15 amino acids. Trimming removed 3 bases at V and 10 bases at J, with 16 bases between. Germline V gene sequence: CDR1 MNHEY, CDR2 SMNVEV (reference sequence). CDR3 in amino acids: CASSFTPGVGSPLHF. CDR3 in DNA: TGTGCCAGCAGTTTTACCCCAGGGGTAGGGTCACCCCTCCACTTT.

Turning to this clone: The junction shows a germline mismatch at one end, possibly a read error. J is TRBJ2-7 and V is TRBV20-1, with TRBD2 matching 7 bases. The CDR3 runs to 11 residues. The germline V gene has CDR1 DFQATT and CDR2 SNEGSKA (reference sequence). DNA for the CDR3: TGCAGTACTAGCGAGAACTACGAGCAGTACTTC. Translated, it gives CSTSENYEQYF.

This clone was detected only once. This sequence joins TRBV2 and TRBJ1-1; 11 bases match TRBD1. The CDR3 is made up of 15 amino acids. Germline V CDR1 and CDR2: SNHLY, FYNNEI. The V segment lost 8 bases and the J segment 4 bases; nucleotides outside the gene matches: 9. The CDR3, as DNA: TGTGCCAGCGCCCAGGACAGGGGGCGCCTCACTGAAGCTTTCTTT. It is translated as CASAQDRGRLTEAFF.

This chain uses TRBV24-1 with TRBJ2-3, with D possibly matching TRBD2 (6 bases). V lost 7 bases, J lost 1 base, and 14 bases lay in between. The CDR3 contains 15 residues. From germline, CDR1 is KGHDR and CDR2 SFDVKD. As DNA, the CDR3 is TGTGCCACCAGAATGGGGATAGCGGGCACAGATACGCAGTATTTT. It encodes CATRMGIAGTDTQYF.

The chain is built from TRBV20-1 and TRBJ2-7; the D gene is possibly TRBD2 (5 bases). The length of the CDR3 is 15 residues. Germline CDR1 and CDR2: DFQATT and SNEGSKA (reference sequence). Trimming removed 3 bases at V and 5 bases at J, with 20 bases between. This chain's CDR3 is CSASTTRTGSDEQYF. The CDR3 DNA reads as TGCAGTGCTAGTACCACAAGGACGGGGTCGGACGAGCAGTACTTC.

This chain uses TRBV27 with TRBJ2-1; no firm D call. CDR1 MNHEY and CDR2 SMNVEV come from the germline V gene (reference sequence). CDR3 length: 13 amino acids. Between the trimmed V and J ends, which lost 8 bases and 2 bases, there was a span of 10 bases. Here the CDR3 reads CASYGFAYNEQFF. In DNA, the CDR3 is TGTGCCAGCTACGGTTTTGCCTACAATGAGCAGTTCTTC.

The CDR3 spells CATFMGGTGGAEQYF. CDR3 DNA: TGTGCCACGTTCATGGGGGGGACAGGGGGCGCCGAGCAGTACTTC. The chain carries TRBV6-5 and TRBJ2-7; 12 bases are shared with TRBD1. Germline CDR1 and CDR2: MNHEY and SVGAGI. The trim removed 10 bases at V and 6 bases at J, leaving 13 bases unmatched. The CDR3 covers 15 residues.

The chain joins TRBV15 to TRBJ1-2; TRBD1 aligns across 8 bases. This CDR3 comprises 16 residues. Germline loops: CDR1 LNHNV, CDR2 YYDKDF (reference sequence). V was clipped by 0 bases and J by 4 bases; unmatched bases: 7. The DNA of the CDR3 is TGTGCCACCAGCAGAGATCCAGGGGGCGCGATCTATGGCTACACCTTC. Translated: CATSRDPGGAIYGYTF.

The J gene is TRBJ2-3, the V gene TRBV5-4; 9 nucleotides line up with TRBD2. V lost 2 bases and J lost 8; bases outside the gene matches: 9. The germline CDR1 and CDR2 sequences are SGHNT and YYREEE (reference sequence). The CDR3 has 15 amino acids. Here the CDR3 reads CASSLGREGMGTQYF. CDR3 sequence (DNA): TGTGCCAGCAGCTTAGGGCGGGAGGGAATGGGTACGCAGTATTTT. Complete variable domain (other parts from reference TRBV5-4 and TRBJ2-3): ETGVTQSPTHLIKTRGQQVTLRCSSQSGHNTVSWYQQALGQGPQFIFQYYREEENGRGNFPPRFSGLQFPNYSSELNVNALELDDSALYLCASSLGREGMGTQYFGPGTRLTVL.

The chain joins TRBV9 to TRBJ2-3, with D perhaps TRBD1 (6 bases). The CDR3 is 15 residues long. V shed 1 base and J shed 10 bases, with 19 bases lying between them. Germline CDR1 is SGDLS and CDR2 is YYNGEE. CDR3 protein: CASSVTTGSLHAQYF. The CDR3 region has the DNA TGTGCCAGCAGCGTAACAACAGGGTCTTTGCATGCGCAGTATTTT. The variable domain in full, completed from reference TRBV9 and TRBJ2-3, reads DSGVTQTPKHLITATGQRVTLRCSPRSGDLSVYWYQQSLDQGLQFLIQYYNGEERAKGNILERFSAQQFPDLHSELNLSSLELGDSALYFCASSVTTGSLHAQYFGPGTRLTVL.

This chain links TRBV19 with TRBJ1-2; 8 bases line up with TRBD1. Germline CDR1 LNHDA, CDR2 SQIVND (reference sequence). CDR3 size: 15 residues. The V gene end was trimmed by 9 bases and the J gene end by 4 bases; junction bases not matched to a gene: 13. CDR3 coding DNA: TGTGCCAGCGAAAACCGGGACAGGTCCGGCTATGGCTACACCTTC. Residues: CASENRDRSGYGYTF.

This chain connects TRBV28 to TRBJ2-2; TRBD1 matches 11 bases. The CDR3 spans 13 residues. V shed 5 bases, J shed 15 bases, and the junction held 8 bases outside the gene matches. Germline CDR1 reads MDHEN; CDR2 reads SYDVKM. The CDR3 nucleotides read TGTGCCAGCAGTCCCCAGGGGACAGGGGGAATGTTTTTT. As protein: CASSPQGTGGMFF.

This chain links TRBV5-4 with TRBJ1-1; 9 bases line up with TRBD1. CDR1 and CDR2 from the germline V gene are SGHNT and YYREEE (reference sequence). This CDR3 is 13 amino acids long. Unmatched junction bases numbered 9, after V lost 4 bases and J lost 11 bases. The CDR3 reads CASSQLGTGYAFF. The CDR3 DNA reads as TGTGCCAGCAGCCAGTTGGGGACAGGGTATGCTTTCTTT.

The V and J genes are TRBV2 and TRBJ1-5; D remains ambiguous. This CDR3 spans 13 amino acids. Deletions cut 3 bases from V and 4 bases from J, with 7 bases between. Germline lookup yields CDR1 SNHLY and CDR2 FYNNEI. CDR3 in amino acids: CASSDPGNQPQHF. CDR3 nucleotides: TGTGCCAGCAGTGACCCCGGGAATCAGCCCCAGCATTTT.

The chain is built from TRBV5-1 and TRBJ2-5; 11 nucleotides line up with TRBD1. CDR3 size: 16 residues. Trimming removed 0 bases from V and 5 bases from J; junction bases left unmatched: 6. Germline V gene data show CDR1 as SGHRS and CDR2 as YFSETQ. The CDR3 sequence: CASSLAGTGGGETQYF. The DNA of the CDR3 is TGCGCCAGCAGCTTGGCCGGGACAGGGGGAGGGGAGACCCAGTACTTC. The full variable domain, in which reference TRBV5-1 and TRBJ2-5 provide the parts outside the CDR3, is KAGVTQTPRYLIKTRGQQVTLSCSPISGHRSVSWYQQTPGQGLQFLFEYFSETQRNKGNFPGRFSGRQFSNSRSEMNVSTLELGDSALYLCASSLAGTGGGETQYFGPGTRLLVL.